A selection of T cell receptor beta chains follows, all from one sample in a study of T cell responses to AZD1222 COVID-19 vaccine. Produced via immunoSEQ multiplex PCR; TCRdb's table is partial and in-frame only. This sample yields around 270,000 clones, of which almost 95% are seen a single time; roughly 0.51% belongs to the top ten. The source material was peripheral blood, sampled 28 days after the second AZD1222 dose. Source of these receptors: an adult who received the AZD1222 COVID-19 vaccine. Both conserved end residues are part of each CDR3. The D gene is left open where the match is weak. Expanded clones are given a class, and other clones once, few, many or no size at all.

V	size	J	D	length	DNA	CDR3
TRBV12-3/TRBV12-4	NA	TRBJ1-2	NA	13	TGTGCCAGCAGCTCTGTAGCTAACTATGGCTACACCTTC	CASSSVANYGYTF
TRBV7-3	NA	TRBJ2-1	TRBD2	16	TGTGCCAGCAGCTCGGGACTAGCGGGTGGATACAATGAGCAGTTCTTC	CASSSGLAGGYNEQFF
TRBV5-1	NA	TRBJ2-7	TRBD1	14	TGCGCCAGCAGATCTGACAGGGTAGCGTTTCAGCAGTACTTC	CASRSDRVAFQQYF
TRBV5-1	NA	TRBJ2-5	NA	13	TGCGCCAGCAGCTTCCGGGGGCGAGAGACCCAGTACTTC	CASSFRGRETQYF
TRBV2	NA	TRBJ1-4	NA	13	TGTGCCAGCAGAATATATGGGAATGAAAAACTGTTTTTT	CASRIYGNEKLFF
TRBV9	NA	TRBJ2-1	NA	15	TGTGCCAGCAGCGTAACTCAGAGCTCCTACAATGAGCAGTTCTTC	CASSVTQSSYNEQFF
TRBV10-3	NA	TRBJ2-7	NA	15	TGTGCCATCAGTGAAGTTGGGGACAAGCCCTACGAGCAGTACTTC	CAISEVGDKPYEQYF
TRBV11-2	NA	TRBJ2-7	NA	11	TGTGCCAGCAGCTTCGTAGGCGAGCAGTACTTC	CASSFVGEQYF
TRBV2	NA	TRBJ2-1	NA	15	TGTGCCAGCAGTGAAGAGGCTAGCCGATACAATGAGCAGTTCTTC	CASSEEASRYNEQFF
TRBV4-1	NA	TRBJ1-1	NA	16	TGCGCCAGCAGCCGAACAGGGAATACCCCGAACACTGAAGCTTTCTTT	CASSRTGNTPNTEAFF
TRBV7-9	NA	TRBJ2-2	TRBD2	16	TGTGCCAGCCCGGGACTAGCGGGGCTAAACACCGGGGAGCTGTTTTTT	CASPGLAGLNTGELFF
TRBV6-5	few	TRBJ1-6	NA	14	TGTGCCAGCAGTACGTTTGGGGGGGGAAAGGCCCTCCACTTT	CASSTFGGGKALHF
TRBV4-1	NA	TRBJ1-2	TRBD1	13	TGCGCCAGCAGCCAAGGGACAGGGGGCGGCTACACCTTC	CASSQGTGGGYTF
TRBV18	NA	TRBJ2-1	NA	14	TGTGCCAGCTCACCACCTATCAGTAGGAATGAGCAGTTCTTC	CASSPPISRNEQFF
TRBV5-4	once	TRBJ1-1	TRBD1	14	TGTGCCAGCAGTTTGGACAGGGGGCACACTGAAGCTTTCTTT	CASSLDRGHTEAFF
TRBV7-2	NA	TRBJ1-2	NA	14	TGTGCCAGCAGCTTAACCGCGGCAGGGGATGGCTACACCTTC	CASSLTAAGDGYTF
TRBV2	NA	TRBJ1-1	TRBD1	13	TGTGCCAGCAGCATCAGGACAGGGGATGAAGCTTTCTTT	CASSIRTGDEAFF
TRBV19	NA	TRBJ2-3	NA	15	TGTGCCAGTAGTGGGCGTAGACAGGCCACAGATACGCAGTATTTT	CASSGRRQATDTQYF
TRBV6-2/TRBV6-3	NA	TRBJ2-1	NA	14	TGTGCCAGCAGTCCCTTGAGGGGAATCTTTGAGCAGTTCTTC	CASSPLRGIFEQFF
TRBV7-3	NA	TRBJ2-7	TRBD1	12	TGTGCCAGCCCGGGACAGGGGTACGAGCAGTACTTC	CASPGQGYEQYF
TRBV5-4	few	TRBJ2-7	TRBD1	14	TGTGCCAGCAGCTCCGAGACAGGGTACTACGAGCAGTACTTC	CASSSETGYYEQYF
TRBV28	NA	TRBJ2-7	NA	11	TGTGCCAGCAGCCTCGATTACGAGCAGTACTTC	CASSLDYEQYF
TRBV5-1	NA	TRBJ2-1	TRBD2	17	TGCGCCAGCAGCCAGGGACTAGCGGGGGCGGGGTACAATGAGCAGTTCTTC	CASSQGLAGAGYNEQFF
TRBV7-2	NA	TRBJ1-5	NA	15	TGTGCCAGCAGCGGAACAGGGTTGGGCAATCAGCCCCAGCATTTT	CASSGTGLGNQPQHF
TRBV5-6	NA	TRBJ2-1	NA	14	TGTGCCAGCAGCTTCGTCTCTGACTACAATGAGCAGTTCTTC	CASSFVSDYNEQFF
TRBV6-2/TRBV6-3	NA	TRBJ1-5	NA	16	TGTGCCAGCAGTTACGGGCAGTCAAATAGCAATCAGCCCCAGCATTTT	CASSYGQSNSNQPQHF
TRBV6-2/TRBV6-3	NA	TRBJ1-1	NA	14	TGTGCCAGCAGTCCAGCGGGGGGCGTCACTGAAGCTTTCTTT	CASSPAGGVTEAFF
TRBV10-3	NA	TRBJ1-4	NA	16	TGTGCCATCAGTGATACCGGGCCCAATGAGCGAGAAAAACTGTTTTTT	CAISDTGPNEREKLFF